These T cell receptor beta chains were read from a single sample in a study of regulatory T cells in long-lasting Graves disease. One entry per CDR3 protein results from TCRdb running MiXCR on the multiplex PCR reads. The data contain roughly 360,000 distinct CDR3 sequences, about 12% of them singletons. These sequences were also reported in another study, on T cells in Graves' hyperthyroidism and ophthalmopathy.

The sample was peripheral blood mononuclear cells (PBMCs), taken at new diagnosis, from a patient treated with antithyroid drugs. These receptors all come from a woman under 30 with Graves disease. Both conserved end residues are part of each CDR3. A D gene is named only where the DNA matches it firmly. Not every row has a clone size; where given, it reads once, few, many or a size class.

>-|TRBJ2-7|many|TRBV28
CASSLYGHGEQYF
TGTGCCAGCAGTTTATACGGACACGGGGAGCAGTACTTC
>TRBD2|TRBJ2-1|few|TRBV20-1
CSASRTSGGGEQFF
TGCAGTGCTAGTAGGACTAGCGGGGGAGGTGAGCAGTTCTTC
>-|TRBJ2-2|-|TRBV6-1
CASRHTGELFF
TGTGCCAGCAGACACACCGGGGAGCTGTTTTTT
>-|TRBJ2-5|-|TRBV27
CASSSERQETQYF
TGTGCCAGCAGTTCAGAGAGACAAGAGACCCAGTACTTC
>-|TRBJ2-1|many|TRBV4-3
CASSHLTVGGSHNEQFF
TGCGCCAGCAGCCACCTCACTGTGGGGGGTAGTCACAATGAGCAGTTCTTC
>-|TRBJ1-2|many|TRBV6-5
CASSSPDLGGYTF
TGTGCCAGCAGTTCCCCGGACTTGGGTGGCTACACCTTC
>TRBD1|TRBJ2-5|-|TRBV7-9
CASSVYKDRGETQYF
TGTGCCAGCAGCGTGTATAAGGACAGGGGAGAGACCCAGTACTTC
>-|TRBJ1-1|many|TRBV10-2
CASKWSGDGEAFF
TGCGCCAGCAAATGGTCCGGAGATGGTGAAGCTTTCTTT
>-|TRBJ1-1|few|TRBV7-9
CASRRHRALNTEAFF
TGTGCCAGCAGGCGACACAGGGCTTTGAACACTGAAGCTTTCTTT
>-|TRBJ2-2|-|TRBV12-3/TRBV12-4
CASSFPTVRSGELSF
TGTGCCAGCAGTTTCCCAACTGTTCGATCCGGGGAGCTGTCTTTT
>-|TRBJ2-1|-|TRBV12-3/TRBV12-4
CASSLSVGGDPSYEQFF
TGTGCCAGCAGTTTGTCTGTTGGCGGGGACCCCTCCTACGAGCAGTTCTTC
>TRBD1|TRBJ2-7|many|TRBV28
CASLARTGIYEQYF
TGTGCCAGCCTAGCCCGGACAGGCATTTACGAGCAGTACTTC
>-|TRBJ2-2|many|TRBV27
CASSLTPGYLNTGELFF
TGTGCCAGCAGCCTAACTCCAGGATACCTAAACACCGGGGAGCTGTTTTTT
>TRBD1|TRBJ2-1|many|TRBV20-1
CSARLDLRGWGNEQFF
TGCAGTGCTAGGCTGGATCTCAGGGGGTGGGGTAATGAGCAGTTCTTC
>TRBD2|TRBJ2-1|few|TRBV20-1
CSATRRGGLFNEQFF
TGCAGTGCGACTCGACGGGGGGGCCTCTTCAATGAGCAGTTCTTC
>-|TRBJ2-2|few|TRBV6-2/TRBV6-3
CASSYSYGVDTGELFF
TGTGCCAGCAGTTACTCGTACGGGGTTGACACCGGGGAGCTGTTTTTT
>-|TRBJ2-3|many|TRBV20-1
CSARDSGDRGHPVTDTQYF
TGCAGTGCTAGAGATTCGGGCGACCGGGGACACCCTGTCACAGATACGCAGTATTTT
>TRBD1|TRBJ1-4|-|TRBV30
CASDRAKKLFF
TGTGCTTCGGACAGGGCCAAAAAACTGTTTTTT
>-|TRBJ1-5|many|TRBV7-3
CASSLSGEQPQHF
TGTGCCAGCAGCTTAAGTGGGGAGCAGCCCCAGCATTTT
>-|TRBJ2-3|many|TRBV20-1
CSAGGRNSGADTQYF
TGCAGTGCTGGGGGGCGGAATAGCGGCGCAGATACGCAGTATTTT
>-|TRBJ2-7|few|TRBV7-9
CASSLAITYEQYF
TGTGCCAGCAGCTTAGCCATAACCTACGAGCAGTACTTC
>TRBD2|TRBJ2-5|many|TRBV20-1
CSARESTSGGETQYF
TGCAGTGCTAGAGAGTCGACTAGCGGGGGGGAGACCCAGTACTTC
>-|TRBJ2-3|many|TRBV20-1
CSARDRNTQYF
TGCAGTGCTAGAGATCGAAATACGCAGTATTTT
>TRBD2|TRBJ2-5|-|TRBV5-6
CASTSLAEETQYF
TGTGCCAGCACCTCCCTAGCGGAAGAGACCCAGTACTTC
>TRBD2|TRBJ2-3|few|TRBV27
CASSLGLASATDTQYF
TGTGCCAGCAGCCTGGGACTAGCGTCCGCCACAGATACGCAGTATTTT
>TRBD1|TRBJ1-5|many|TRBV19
CASSGQTGGQPQHF
TGTGCCAGTAGTGGACAGACAGGGGGTCAGCCCCAGCATTTT
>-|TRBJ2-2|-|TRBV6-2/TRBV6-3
CASSYPTIKNTGELFF
TGTGCCAGCAGTTATCCGACAATCAAGAACACCGGGGAGCTGTTTTTT
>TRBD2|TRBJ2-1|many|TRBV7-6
CASSIAGGNYNEQFF
TGTGCCAGCAGCATAGCGGGAGGGAACTACAATGAGCAGTTCTTC
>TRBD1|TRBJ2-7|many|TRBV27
CASRTGTGYSYEQYF
TGTGCCAGCAGGACCGGGACAGGGTATTCCTACGAGCAGTACTTC
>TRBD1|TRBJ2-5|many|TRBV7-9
CASSPGTGGETQYF
TGTGCCAGCAGCCCCGGGACAGGGGGCGAGACCCAGTACTTC
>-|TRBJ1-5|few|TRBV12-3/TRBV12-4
CASSLGGTQPQHF
TGTGCCAGCAGTTTAGGGGGAACCCAGCCCCAGCATTTT
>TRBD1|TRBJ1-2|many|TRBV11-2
CASMREGQPDGYTF
TGTGCCAGCATGAGGGAGGGACAGCCAGATGGCTACACCTTC